Below are 5 T cell receptor beta chains sequenced from a single sample in a study of T cell repertoires in cytomegalovirus infection. Their antigen targets remain unknown. TCRdb passed the reads through MiXCR, listing each CDR3 protein once. Among 700,000 to 950,000 distinct CDR3 sequences listed, approximately 32% were seen once. The starting material was cultured CD8+ T cells from PBMCs, obtained from culture after CMV antigen stimulation. The receptors here all came from a human donor in good health (CMV status not recorded). Some clones in this sample may be carry-over from other donors' samples.

There are a few counts of this clonotype. The V call is TRBV6-6, the J call TRBJ2-6; D not resolved. Trimming cost V 0 bases and J 0 bases, with 12 bases left between them. This CDR3 contains 18 residues. Germline V gene lookup returns CDR1 MNHNY and CDR2 SVGAGI (reference sequence). Written as DNA, the CDR3 is TGTGCCAGCAGTTACTCCCCAGATAAATACTCTGGGGCCAACGTCCTGACTTTC. Translating it yields CASSYSPDKYSGANVLTF.

The chain employs TRBV7-2 and TRBJ2-3, with 9 positions matching TRBD2. The germline V gene has CDR1 SGHTA and CDR2 FQGNSA. There are 16 residues in the CDR3. The J segment lost 6 bases and the V segment lost 1 base, leaving 8 bases of the junction unmatched. CDR3 region: CASSLEVWRGGDTQYF. The CDR3 DNA reads as TGTGCCAGCAGCTTAGAGGTTTGGCGGGGGGGGGATACGCAGTATTTT.

This sequence joins TRBV13 and TRBJ2-1; D not resolved. The CDR3 consists of 15 residues. The germline gives CDR1 PRHDT, CDR2 FYEKMQ (reference sequence). V shed 4 bases and J shed 3 bases, with 13 bases lying between them. The CDR3 DNA reads TGTGCCAGCAGCTCTACAAGTAAGGGCTACAATGAGCAGTTCTTC. Translating it yields CASSSTSKGYNEQFF.

The chain uses TRBV12-3 or TRBV12-4 and TRBJ1-5; D gene ambiguous. This CDR3 is 17 amino acids long. Trimming stripped 3 bases from V and 3 bases from J, with 18 bases between. CDR3 amino acids: CASSLAAGHEVNQPQHF. DNA for the CDR3: TGTGCCAGCAGTTTGGCGGCAGGCCACGAGGTCAATCAGCCCCAGCATTTT.

This clonotype was seen just once. The rearrangement links TRBV6-2 or TRBV6-3 to TRBJ1-4; the D is unclear. CDR3 size: 14 residues. The germline V gene encodes CDR1 MNHEY and CDR2 SVGEGT. Trimming pared 2 bases from V and 8 bases from J, leaving 12 bases between. The CDR3 region is CASSYPERGEKLFF. The CDR3 DNA is TGTGCCAGCAGTTACCCGGAGCGGGGAGAAAAACTGTTTTTT.